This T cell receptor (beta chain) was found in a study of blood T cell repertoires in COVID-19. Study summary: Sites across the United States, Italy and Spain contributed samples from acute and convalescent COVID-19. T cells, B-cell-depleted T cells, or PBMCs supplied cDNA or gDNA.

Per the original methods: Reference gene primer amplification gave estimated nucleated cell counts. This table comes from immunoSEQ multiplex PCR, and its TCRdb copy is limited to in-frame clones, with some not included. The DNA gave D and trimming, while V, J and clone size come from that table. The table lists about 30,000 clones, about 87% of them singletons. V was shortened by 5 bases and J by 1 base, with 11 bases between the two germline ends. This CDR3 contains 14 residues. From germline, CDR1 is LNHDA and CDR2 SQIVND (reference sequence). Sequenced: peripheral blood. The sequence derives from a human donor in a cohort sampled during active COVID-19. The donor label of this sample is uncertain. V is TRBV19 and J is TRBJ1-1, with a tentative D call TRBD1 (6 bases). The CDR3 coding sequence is TGTGCCAGTAGTCCCGACAGGAGGAACACTGAAGCTTTCTTT. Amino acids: CASSPDRRNTEAFF.